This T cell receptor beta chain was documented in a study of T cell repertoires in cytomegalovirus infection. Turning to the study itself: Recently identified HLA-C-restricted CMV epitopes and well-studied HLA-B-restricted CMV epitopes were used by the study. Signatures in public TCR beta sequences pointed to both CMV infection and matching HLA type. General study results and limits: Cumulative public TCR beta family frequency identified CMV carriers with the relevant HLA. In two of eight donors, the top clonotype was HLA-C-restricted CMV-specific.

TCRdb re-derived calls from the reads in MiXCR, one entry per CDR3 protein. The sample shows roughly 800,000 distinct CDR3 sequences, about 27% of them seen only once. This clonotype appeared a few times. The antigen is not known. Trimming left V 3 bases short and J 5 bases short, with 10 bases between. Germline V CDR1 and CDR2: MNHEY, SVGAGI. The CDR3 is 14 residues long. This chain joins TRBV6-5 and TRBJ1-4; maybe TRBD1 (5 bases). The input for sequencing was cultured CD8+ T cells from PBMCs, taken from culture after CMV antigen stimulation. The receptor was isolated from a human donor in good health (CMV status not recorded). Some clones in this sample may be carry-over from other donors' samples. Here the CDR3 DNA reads TGTGCCAGCAGTTATTCGAGGGACAATGAAAAACTGTTTTTT. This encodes CASSYSRDNEKLFF.